Presented here are 20 T cell receptor beta chains from one specimen sequenced in a study of cytomegalovirus exposure and HLA in healthy donors. The primer mix had 60 Vbeta and 13 Jbeta primers. The assay was immunoSEQ multiplex PCR, and TCRdb's table has in-frame clones only and misses some. The table has 89,000 or so clones, approximately 84% seen once. Sequenced input: PBMCs. The receptors were gathered from a woman younger than 35 in good health and CMV-seropositive.

This chain uses TRBV6-1 with TRBJ2-1; tentative D call: TRBD2 (6 bases). This CDR3 has 16 residues. The V and J ends lost 4 bases and 4 bases respectively, with 17 bases between them. The germline CDR1 and CDR2 sequences are MNHNS and SASEGT. Written as DNA, the CDR3 is TGTGCCAGCAGTGCATCCCCCTCGGGAGATTACAATGAGCAGTTCTTC. As protein: CASSASPSGDYNEQFF.

This clone was recorded only once. The J gene is TRBJ2-6, the V gene TRBV14; possible D gene TRBD2, 5 bases. The germline gives CDR1 SGHDN, CDR2 FVKESK. This CDR3 region has 16 residues. Trimming removed 1 base from V and 0 bases from J, with 7 bases in between. The CDR3 nucleotides are TGTGCCAGCAGCCAAGTTGCGGGCTCTGGGGCCAACGTCCTGACTTTC. Its translation is CASSQVAGSGANVLTF. The full variable domain, completed using reference TRBV14 and TRBJ2-6, is EAGVTQFPSHSVIEKGQTVTLRCDPISGHDNLYWYRRVMGKEIKFLLHFVKESKQDESGMPNNRFLAERTGGTYSTLKVQPAELEDSGVYFCASSQVAGSGANVLTFGAGSRLTVL.

This clone appeared once. V and J are TRBV19 and TRBJ2-1; 10 bases fit TRBD2. V dropped 8 bases and J dropped 6; count of bases not matched to a gene: 7. This CDR3 has 14 amino acids. Per germline, CDR1 LNHDA and CDR2 SQIVND (reference sequence). The CDR3 nucleotides are TGTGCCAGTCACAAGGGACTAGCGTCCAATGAGCAGTTCTTC. Its translation: CASHKGLASNEQFF.

The V gene is TRBV27, the J gene TRBJ2-1, with 7 bases lining up with TRBD1. The CDR3 totals 17 residues. Trimming cost V 5 bases and J 6 bases; bases outside gene matches: 16. Germline V CDR1 and CDR2: MNHEY, SMNVEV (reference sequence). The CDR3 sequence: CASSLSGPDRTFNEQFF. The CDR3 DNA reads as TGTGCCAGCAGTCTTTCCGGCCCGGACAGGACCTTCAATGAGCAGTTCTTC.

J is TRBJ2-7 and V is TRBV5-1; 7 positions match TRBD1. The CDR3 runs to 13 residues. CDR1 SGHRS and CDR2 YFSETQ come from the germline V gene. The V segment lost 6 bases and the J segment 7 bases; nucleotides outside the gene matches: 10. CDR3 DNA: TGCGCCAGCACCCCGACAGGGTTTGAAGAGCAGTACTTC. Its translation is CASTPTGFEEQYF.

This clone was recorded once. V usage is TRBV28 and J usage is TRBJ1-5, with a possible D match to TRBD1 (5 bases). CDR3 size: 14 residues. V was cut by 6 bases and J by 3 bases, with 12 bases left in between. Germline lookup yields CDR1 MDHEN and CDR2 SYDVKM. CDR3 sequence reads: CASRRRQTNQPQHF. CDR3 nucleotide sequence: TGTGCCAGCAGACGTAGACAGACCAATCAGCCCCAGCATTTT.

The chain combines TRBV7-9 with TRBJ2-7; 8 nucleotides agree with TRBD2. The CDR3 length is 14 residues. CDR1 and CDR2 from the germline V gene are SEHNR and FQNEAQ (reference sequence). After removal of 5 bases from V and 4 bases from J, the junction contained 7 bases not matched to a gene. This CDR3 is CASSKTSGSYEQYF. The CDR3 region has the DNA TGTGCCAGCAGCAAGACAAGCGGGAGTTACGAGCAGTACTTC.

The chain employs TRBV6-1 and TRBJ1-1, with D possibly TRBD1 on 6 matching bases. V was cut by 5 bases and J by 1 base, with 14 bases left in between. CDR3 size: 15 residues. CDR1 MNHNS and CDR2 SASEGT come from the germline V gene. CDR3 amino acids: CASSIQGGGNTEAFF. DNA for the CDR3: TGTGCCAGCAGTATACAGGGAGGGGGGAACACTGAAGCTTTCTTT.

This clone was detected only once. The rearrangement links TRBV30 to TRBJ1-4; the D is unclear. V lost 2 bases, J lost 10 bases, and 11 bases lay in between. The CDR3 is 12 residues long. Germline loops: CDR1 GTSNPN, CDR2 SVGIG (reference sequence). The CDR3 bases are TGTGCCTGGAGTTCCCTGAACGGAAAACTGTTTTTT. Its translation: CAWSSLNGKLFF. Drawing the rest from reference TRBV30 and TRBJ1-4, the complete variable domain is SQTIHQWPATLVQPVGSPLSLECTVEGTSNPNLYWYRQAAGRGLQLLFYSVGIGQISSEVPQNLSASRPQDRQFILSSKKLLLSDSGFYLCAWSSLNGKLFFGSGTQLSVL.

This chain links TRBV7-6 with TRBJ1-5, with 9 bases fitting TRBD1. The V gene's germline CDR1 is SGHVS and CDR2 FNYEAQ. The V and J ends lost 1 base and 5 bases, in that order; junction bases with no gene match: 6. The CDR3 sequence is 16 residues long. The CDR3 DNA is TGTGCCAGCAGCTTAGAATCGGGACAGGGCGATCAGCCCCAGCATTTT. Translation: CASSLESGQGDQPQHF. Together with reference TRBV7-6 and TRBJ1-5, the CDR3 gives the full variable domain: GAGVSQSPRYKVTKRGQDVALRCDPISGHVSLYWYRQALGQGPEFLTYFNYEAQQDKSGLPNDRFSAERPEGSISTLTIQRTEQRDSAMYRCASSLESGQGDQPQHFGDGTRLSIL.

V is TRBV6-1 and J is TRBJ2-7; 9 nucleotides match TRBD1. CDR1 and CDR2 from the germline V gene are MNHNS and SASEGT. Trimming removed 4 bases from V and 5 bases from J; junction bases left unmatched: 12. The CDR3 sequence is 16 residues long. Here the CDR3 reads CASSGIGGTGIHEQYF. The CDR3, as DNA: TGTGCCAGCAGTGGGATTGGCGGGACAGGGATCCACGAGCAGTACTTC.

The V and J genes are TRBV19 and TRBJ1-2, with a tentative D call TRBD1 (6 bases). Per germline, CDR1 LNHDA and CDR2 SQIVND (reference sequence). This CDR3 spans 14 amino acids. V lost 7 bases, J lost 2 bases, and 14 bases lay in between. The CDR3: CASKPGHLNYGYTF. The CDR3 DNA sequence: TGTGCCAGTAAACCGGGACACCTAAACTATGGCTACACCTTC. Complete variable domain (other parts from reference TRBV19 and TRBJ1-2): DGGITQSPKYLFRKEGQNVTLSCEQNLNHDAMYWYRQDPGQGLRLIYYSQIVNDFQKGDIAEGYSVSREKKESFPLTVTSAQKNPTAFYLCASKPGHLNYGYTFGSGTRLTVV.

This sequence joins TRBV6-5 and TRBJ1-2; perhaps TRBD1 as D (6 bases). Per the germline V gene, CDR1 is MNHEY and CDR2 is SVGAGI. This CDR3 has 15 residues. The ends were cut back, 5 bases at V and 2 bases at J, with 15 bases in the middle. The CDR3 nucleotides are TGTGCCAGCAGTATTTCAGGGGTCTGGAACTATGGCTACACCTTC. The encoded protein is CASSISGVWNYGYTF.

The V gene is TRBV16, the J gene TRBJ2-1, with a weak D call TRBD2 (6 bases). Germline lookup yields CDR1 KGHSY and CDR2 FQNENV. Trimming removed 1 base at V and 7 bases at J, with 17 bases between. The CDR3 has 16 amino acids. The CDR3 region is CASSQLTGVQLNEQFF. CDR3 nucleotides: TGTGCCAGCAGCCAATTGACGGGAGTACAATTAAATGAGCAGTTCTTC.

This clone was observed once. The chain is built from TRBV7-6 and TRBJ2-3; 7 bases line up with TRBD2. Germline V lookup: CDR1 SGHVS, CDR2 FNYEAQ. The CDR3 totals 17 residues. V lost 0 bases to trimming and J lost 0 bases; unmatched junction nucleotides: 6. The CDR3 region has the DNA TGTGCCAGCAGCTTAGCCCCAGCGGGGCTAAGCACAGATACGCAGTATTTT. This encodes CASSLAPAGLSTDTQYF.

V gene TRBV7-6 combines with J gene TRBJ1-4; D call uncertain. There are 14 residues in the CDR3. Germline assignment: CDR1 SGHVS and CDR2 FNYEAQ. Trimming left V 2 bases short and J 8 bases short, with 12 bases between. CDR3 nucleotide sequence: TGTGCCAGCAGCTTAATCGCGGAGGGCGAAAAACTGTTTTTT. Protein sequence: CASSLIAEGEKLFF.

This clone has just a few counts. This chain joins TRBV5-3 and TRBJ1-4; 12 nucleotides agree with TRBD1. TRBV5-3 is known as an ORF, though its function is uncertain. The CDR3 runs 19 residues. The junction had 10 bases not matched to a gene; V was cut back by 3 bases and J by 1 base. The DNA for the CDR3 is TGTGCCAGAAGCTGGCCGGGACAGGGGGCTCGGGGAACTAATGAAAAACTGTTTTTT. This codes for CARSWPGQGARGTNEKLFF.

This clone has just a few counts. V gene TRBV5-1 combines with J gene TRBJ2-3; 7 bases match TRBD2. The junction had 1 base not matched to a gene; V was cut back by 2 bases and J by 1 base. CDR3 length: 14 residues. Germline assignment: CDR1 SGHRS and CDR2 YFSETQ. CDR3 DNA sequence: TGCGCCAGCAGCTTTCTAGCGGGCACAGATACGCAGTATTTT. Protein product: CASSFLAGTDTQYF.

This chain uses TRBV15 with TRBJ1-2; unclear D gene. CDR3 length: 16 amino acids. Trimming shortened V by 0 bases and J by 2 bases, and 13 bases separated the two germline ends. Germline-derived CDR1 and CDR2 are LNHNV and YYDKDF (reference sequence). CDR3 nucleotide sequence: TGTGCCACCAGCAGAGACTTAGGAGTGAGCAACTATGGCTACACCTTC. Protein: CATSRDLGVSNYGYTF.

DNA for the CDR3: TGTGCCAGCAGCTTAGACAGGGGGCTGGAGACCCAGTACTTC. Translation: CASSLDRGLETQYF. The chain couples TRBV7-9 to TRBJ2-5, with TRBD1 matching 9 bases. This CDR3 has 14 amino acids. Unmatched junction bases numbered 2, after V lost 1 base and J lost 5 bases. Germline-derived CDR1 and CDR2 are SEHNR and FQNEAQ (reference sequence). Full variable domain (outside the CDR3, taken from reference TRBV7-9 and TRBJ2-5): DTGVSQNPRHKITKRGQNVTFRCDPISEHNRLYWYRQTLGQGPEFLTYFQNEAQLEKSRLLSDRFSAERPKGSFSTLEIQRTEQGDSAMYLCASSLDRGLETQYFGPGTRLLVL.